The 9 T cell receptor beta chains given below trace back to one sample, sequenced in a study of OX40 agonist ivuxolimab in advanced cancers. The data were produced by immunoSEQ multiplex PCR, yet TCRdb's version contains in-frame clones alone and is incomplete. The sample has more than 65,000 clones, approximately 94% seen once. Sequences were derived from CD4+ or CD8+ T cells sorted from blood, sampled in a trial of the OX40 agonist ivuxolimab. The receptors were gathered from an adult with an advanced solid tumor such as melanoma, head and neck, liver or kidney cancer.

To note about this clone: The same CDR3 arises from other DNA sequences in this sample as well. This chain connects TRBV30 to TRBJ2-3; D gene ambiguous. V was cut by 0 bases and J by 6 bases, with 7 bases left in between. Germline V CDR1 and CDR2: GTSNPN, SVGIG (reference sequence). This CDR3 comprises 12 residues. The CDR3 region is CAWSVLADTQYF. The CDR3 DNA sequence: TGTGCCTGGAGTGTACTCGCCGATACGCAGTATTTT.

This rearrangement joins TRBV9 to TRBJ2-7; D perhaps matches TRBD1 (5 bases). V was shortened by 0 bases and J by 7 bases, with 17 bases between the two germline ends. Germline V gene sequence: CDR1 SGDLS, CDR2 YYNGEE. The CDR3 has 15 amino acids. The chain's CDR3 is CASSVEQATSTEQYF. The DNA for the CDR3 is TGTGCCAGCAGCGTAGAACAGGCGACGTCTACGGAGCAGTACTTC.

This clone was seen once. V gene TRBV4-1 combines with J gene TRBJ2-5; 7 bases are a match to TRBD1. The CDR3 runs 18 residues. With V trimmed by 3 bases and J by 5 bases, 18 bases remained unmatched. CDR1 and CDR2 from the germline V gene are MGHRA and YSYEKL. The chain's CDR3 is CASSHLGGKGAVAETQYF. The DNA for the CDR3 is TGCGCCAGCAGCCACCTGGGCGGAAAGGGGGCGGTGGCGGAGACCCAGTACTTC.

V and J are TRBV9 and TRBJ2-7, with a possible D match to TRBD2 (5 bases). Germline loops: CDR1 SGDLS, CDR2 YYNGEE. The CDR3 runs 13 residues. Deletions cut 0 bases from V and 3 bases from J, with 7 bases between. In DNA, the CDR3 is TGTGCCAGCAGCGTAGCGGGGAACTACGAGCAGTACTTC. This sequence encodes CASSVAGNYEQYF.

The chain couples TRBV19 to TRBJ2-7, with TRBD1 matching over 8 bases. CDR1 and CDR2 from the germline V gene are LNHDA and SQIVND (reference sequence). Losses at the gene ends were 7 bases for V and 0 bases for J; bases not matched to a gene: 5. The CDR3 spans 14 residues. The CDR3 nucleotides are TGTGCCAGTAACACAGGGGGAGACTCCTACGAGCAGTACTTC. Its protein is CASNTGGDSYEQYF.

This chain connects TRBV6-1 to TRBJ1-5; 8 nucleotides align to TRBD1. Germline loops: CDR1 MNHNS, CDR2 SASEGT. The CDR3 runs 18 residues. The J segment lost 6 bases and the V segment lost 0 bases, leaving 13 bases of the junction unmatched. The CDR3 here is CASSEALQGALLGQPQHF. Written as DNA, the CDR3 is TGTGCCAGCAGTGAAGCGCTTCAGGGGGCCCTCTTAGGTCAGCCCCAGCATTTT.

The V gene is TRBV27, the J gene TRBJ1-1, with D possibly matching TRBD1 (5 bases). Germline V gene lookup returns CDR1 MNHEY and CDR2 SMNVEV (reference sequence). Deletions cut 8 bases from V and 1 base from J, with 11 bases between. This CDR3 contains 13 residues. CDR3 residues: CASSRVGNTEAFF. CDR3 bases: TGTGCCAGCTCCAGGGTAGGGAACACTGAAGCTTTCTTT.

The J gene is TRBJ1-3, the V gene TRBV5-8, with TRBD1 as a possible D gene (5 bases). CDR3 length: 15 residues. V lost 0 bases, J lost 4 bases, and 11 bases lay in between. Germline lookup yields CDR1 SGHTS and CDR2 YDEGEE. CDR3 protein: CASSLESGIGNTIYF. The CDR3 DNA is TGTGCCAGCAGCTTGGAGTCAGGGATCGGAAACACCATATATTTT.

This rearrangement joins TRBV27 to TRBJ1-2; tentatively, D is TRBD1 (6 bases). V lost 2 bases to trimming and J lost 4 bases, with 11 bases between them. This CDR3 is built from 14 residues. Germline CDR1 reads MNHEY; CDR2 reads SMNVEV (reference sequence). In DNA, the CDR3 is TGTGCCAGCAGTTTAGCCCAGGGGAGCTATGGCTACACCTTC. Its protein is CASSLAQGSYGYTF.